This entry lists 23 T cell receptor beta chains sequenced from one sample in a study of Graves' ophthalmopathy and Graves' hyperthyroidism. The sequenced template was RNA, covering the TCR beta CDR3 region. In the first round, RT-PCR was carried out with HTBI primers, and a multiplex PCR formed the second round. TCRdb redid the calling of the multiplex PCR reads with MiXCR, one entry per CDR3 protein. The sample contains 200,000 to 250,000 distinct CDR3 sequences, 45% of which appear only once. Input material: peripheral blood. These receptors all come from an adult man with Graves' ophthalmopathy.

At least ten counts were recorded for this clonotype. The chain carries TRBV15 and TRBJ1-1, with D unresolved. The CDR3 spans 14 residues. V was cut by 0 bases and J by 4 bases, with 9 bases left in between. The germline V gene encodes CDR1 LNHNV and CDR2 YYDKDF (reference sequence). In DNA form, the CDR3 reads TGTGCCACCAGCAGAGACCCCAGAGGCACTGAAGCTTTCTTT. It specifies CATSRDPRGTEAFF. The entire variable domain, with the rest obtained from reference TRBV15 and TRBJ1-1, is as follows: DAMVIQNPRYQVTQFGKPVTLSCSQTLNHNVMYWYQQKSSQAPKLLFHYYDKDFNNEADTPDNFQSRRPNTSFCFLDIRSPGLGDTAMYLCATSRDPRGTEAFFGQGTRLTVV.

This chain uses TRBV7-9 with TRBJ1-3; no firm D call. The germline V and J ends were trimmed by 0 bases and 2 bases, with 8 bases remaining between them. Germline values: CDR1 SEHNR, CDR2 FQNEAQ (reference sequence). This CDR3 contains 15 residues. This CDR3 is CASSLAGAAGNTIYF. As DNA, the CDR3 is TGTGCCAGCAGCTTAGCGGGAGCTGCTGGAAACACCATATATTTT.

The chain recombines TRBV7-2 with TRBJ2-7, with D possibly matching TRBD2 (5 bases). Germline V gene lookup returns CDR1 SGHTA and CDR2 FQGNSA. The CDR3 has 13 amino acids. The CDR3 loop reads CASSLVAPSLVEV. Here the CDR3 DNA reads TGTGCCAGCAGCTTAGTCGCACCTAGCTTAGTGGAAGTC.

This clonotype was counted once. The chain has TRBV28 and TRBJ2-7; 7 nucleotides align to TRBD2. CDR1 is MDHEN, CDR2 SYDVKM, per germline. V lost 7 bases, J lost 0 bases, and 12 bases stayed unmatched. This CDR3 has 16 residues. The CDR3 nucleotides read TGTGCCAGCACCATCATAGGCGGGAGTAGCTCCTACGAGCAGTACTTC. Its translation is CASTIIGGSSSYEQYF. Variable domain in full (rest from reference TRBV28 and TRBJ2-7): DVKVTQSSRYLVKRTGEKVFLECVQDMDHENMFWYRQDPGLGLRLIYFSYDVKMKEKGDIPEGYSVSREKKERFSLILESASTNQTSMYLCASTIIGGSSSYEQYFGPGTRLTVT.

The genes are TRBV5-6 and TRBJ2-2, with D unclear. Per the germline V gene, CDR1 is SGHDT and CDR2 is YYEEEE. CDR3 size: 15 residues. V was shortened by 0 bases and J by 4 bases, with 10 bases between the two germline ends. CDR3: CASSLERVGTGELFF. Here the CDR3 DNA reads TGTGCCAGCAGCTTGGAAAGGGTTGGCACCGGGGAGCTGTTTTTT.

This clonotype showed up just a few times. This CDR3 reads CASSSGTPYRAQHF. CDR3 in DNA: TGTGCCAGCAGTTCTGGGACGCCTTATCGGGCCCAGCATTTT. This chain links TRBV12-3 or TRBV12-4 with TRBJ1-5, with D possibly TRBD1 on 5 matching bases. The V end was cut by 4 bases, the J end by 11 bases, with 18 bases between. The CDR3 totals 14 residues.

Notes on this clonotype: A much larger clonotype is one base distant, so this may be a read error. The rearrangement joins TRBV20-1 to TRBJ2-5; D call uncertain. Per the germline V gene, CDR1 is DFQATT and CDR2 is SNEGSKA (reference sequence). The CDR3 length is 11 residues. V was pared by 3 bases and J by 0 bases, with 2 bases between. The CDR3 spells CSASDQETQYF. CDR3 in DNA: TGCAGTGCTAGCGACCAAGAGACCCAGTACTTC.

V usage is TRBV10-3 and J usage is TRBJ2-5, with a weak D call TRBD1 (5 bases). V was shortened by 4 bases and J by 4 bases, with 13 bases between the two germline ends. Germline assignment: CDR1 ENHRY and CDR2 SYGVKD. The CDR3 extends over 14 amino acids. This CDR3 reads CAISGSTQGETQYF. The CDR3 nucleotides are TGTGCCATCAGTGGGTCCACCCAGGGAGAGACCCAGTACTTC.

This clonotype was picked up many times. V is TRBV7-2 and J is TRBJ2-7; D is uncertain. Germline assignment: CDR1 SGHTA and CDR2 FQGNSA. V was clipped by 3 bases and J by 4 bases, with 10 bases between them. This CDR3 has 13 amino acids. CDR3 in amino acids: CASSFGLYYEQYF. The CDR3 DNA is TGTGCCAGCAGCTTTGGCCTTTATTACGAGCAGTACTTC.

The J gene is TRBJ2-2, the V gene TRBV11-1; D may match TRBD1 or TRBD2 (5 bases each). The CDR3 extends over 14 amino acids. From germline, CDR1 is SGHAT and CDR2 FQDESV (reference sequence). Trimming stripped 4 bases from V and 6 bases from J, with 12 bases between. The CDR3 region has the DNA TGTGCCAGCAGCTCAAACCAGGGACCCGGGGAGCTGTTTTTT. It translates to CASSSNQGPGELFF.

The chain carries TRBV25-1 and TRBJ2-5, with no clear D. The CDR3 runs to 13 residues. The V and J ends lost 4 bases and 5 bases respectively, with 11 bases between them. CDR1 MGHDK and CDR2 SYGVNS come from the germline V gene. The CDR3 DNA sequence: TGTGCCAGCAGTGTAACCAACGCGGAGACCCAGTACTTC. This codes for CASSVTNAETQYF.

In nucleotides, the CDR3 is TGTGCCAGCAGCTTAGAAGGAGCGGGAGGCGGGGGGGAGCTGTTTTTT. It yields the protein CASSLEGAGGGGELFF. The V call is TRBV7-8, the J call TRBJ2-2; 9 positions agree with TRBD2. V lost 1 base, J lost 8 bases, and 8 bases stayed unmatched. Germline CDR1 and CDR2: SGHVS and FQNEAQ. The CDR3 sequence is 16 residues long.

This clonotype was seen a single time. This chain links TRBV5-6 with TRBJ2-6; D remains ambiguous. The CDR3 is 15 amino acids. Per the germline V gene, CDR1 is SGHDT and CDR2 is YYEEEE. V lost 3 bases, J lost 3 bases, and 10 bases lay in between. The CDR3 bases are TGTGCCAGCAGCTCCTTCGCTGGTGGGGCCAACGTCCTGACTTTC. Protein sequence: CASSSFAGGANVLTF. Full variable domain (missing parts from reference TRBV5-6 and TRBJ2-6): DAGVTQSPTHLIKTRGQQVTLRCSPKSGHDTVSWYQQALGQGPQFIFQYYEEEERQRGNFPDRFSGHQFPNYSSELNVNALLLGDSALYLCASSSFAGGANVLTFGAGSRLTVL.

The CDR3 is CASSLVGGALAAQHF. The DNA for the CDR3 is TGCGCCAGCAGCTTGGTGGGGGGGGCTCTTGCAGCCCAGCATTTT. This chain joins TRBV5-1 and TRBJ1-5; a weak D match, TRBD1 (6 bases). The CDR3 length is 15 residues. Trimming cost V 0 bases and J 11 bases, with 18 bases left between them. CDR1 and CDR2 from the germline V gene are SGHRS and YFSETQ.

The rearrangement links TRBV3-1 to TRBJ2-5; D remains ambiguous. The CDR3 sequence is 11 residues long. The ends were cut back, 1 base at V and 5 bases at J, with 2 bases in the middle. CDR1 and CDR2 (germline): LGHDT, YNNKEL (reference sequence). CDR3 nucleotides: TGTGCCAGCAGCCAAGTGGAGACCCAGTACTTC. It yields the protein CASSQVETQYF.

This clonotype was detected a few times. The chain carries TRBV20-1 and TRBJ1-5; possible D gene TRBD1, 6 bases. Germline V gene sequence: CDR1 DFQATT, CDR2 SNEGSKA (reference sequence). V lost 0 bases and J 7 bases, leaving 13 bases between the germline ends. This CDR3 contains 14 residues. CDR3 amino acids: CSARDLDRGQPQHF. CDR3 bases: TGCAGTGCTAGAGATCTGGACAGAGGGCAGCCCCAGCATTTT.

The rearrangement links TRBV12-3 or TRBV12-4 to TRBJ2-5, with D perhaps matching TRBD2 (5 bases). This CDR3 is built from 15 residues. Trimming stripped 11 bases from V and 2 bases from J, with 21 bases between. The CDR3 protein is CARMSEVVAQETQYF. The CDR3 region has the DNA TGTGCCCGCATGTCGGAGGTGGTAGCACAAGAGACCCAGTACTTC.

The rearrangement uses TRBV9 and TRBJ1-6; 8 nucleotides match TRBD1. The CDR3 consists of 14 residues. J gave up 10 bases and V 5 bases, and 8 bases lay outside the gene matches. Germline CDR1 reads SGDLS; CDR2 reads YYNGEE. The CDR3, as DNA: TGTGCCAGCAGTCCGACAGGGGTAGAGTCACCCCTCCACTTT. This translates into CASSPTGVESPLHF.

CDR3: CATSRPTSGDPYEQYF. In nucleotides, the CDR3 is TGTGCCACCAGCAGGCCGACTAGCGGGGACCCCTACGAGCAGTACTTC. This chain uses TRBV15 with TRBJ2-5; 11 bases fit TRBD2. The DNA end is more similar to TRBJ2-7, so the J call may be wrong. CDR3 length: 16 residues. CDR1 and CDR2 from the germline V gene are LNHNV and YYDKDF (reference sequence).

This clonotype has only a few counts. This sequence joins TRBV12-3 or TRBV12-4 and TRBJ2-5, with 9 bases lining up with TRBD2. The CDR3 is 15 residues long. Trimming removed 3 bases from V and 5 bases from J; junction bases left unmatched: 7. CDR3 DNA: TGTGCCAGCAGTTTCGGGGCGGGAGGGGTGGAGACCCAGTACTTC. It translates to CASSFGAGGVETQYF.

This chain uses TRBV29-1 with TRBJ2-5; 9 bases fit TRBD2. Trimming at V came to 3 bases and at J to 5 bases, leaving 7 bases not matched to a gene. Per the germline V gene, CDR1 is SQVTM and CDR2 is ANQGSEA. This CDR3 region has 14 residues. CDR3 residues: CSVERAGGSETQYF. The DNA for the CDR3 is TGCAGCGTTGAGAGGGCGGGAGGGTCTGAGACCCAGTACTTC.

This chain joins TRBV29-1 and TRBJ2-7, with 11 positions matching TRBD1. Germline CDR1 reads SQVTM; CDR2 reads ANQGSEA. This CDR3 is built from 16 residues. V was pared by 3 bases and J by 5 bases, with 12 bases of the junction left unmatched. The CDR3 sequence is CSVEGGKGTGGNEQYF. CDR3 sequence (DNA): TGCAGCGTTGAGGGGGGAAAGGGGACAGGGGGAAACGAGCAGTACTTC.

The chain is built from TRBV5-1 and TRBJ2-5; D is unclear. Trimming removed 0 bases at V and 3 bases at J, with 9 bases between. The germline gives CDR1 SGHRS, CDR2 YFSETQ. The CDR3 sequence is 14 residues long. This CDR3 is CASSLAAEKETQYF. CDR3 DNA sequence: TGCGCCAGCAGCTTGGCGGCAGAAAAAGAGACCCAGTACTTC.